This T cell receptor beta chain was recorded in a study of Graves' ophthalmopathy and Graves' hyperthyroidism. Eligible hyperthyroidism cases comprised new diagnoses of under 2 months' duration in individuals aged 18 to 65. There are 12 residues in the CDR3. CDR1 is SQVTM, CDR2 ANQGSEA, per germline. In the case of this clonotype: Its antigen is as yet unknown. At one of its ends the junction is not consistent with the germline gene, which may arise from a read error.

Findings of the study overall: Blood shared most expanded thyroid clonotypes above 0.001 frequency.

CDR3 regions of TCR beta were amplified from RNA transcripts. In the first round, RT-PCR was carried out with HTBI primers, and a multiplex PCR formed the second round. One entry per CDR3 protein results from TCRdb running MiXCR on the multiplex PCR reads. This sample has roughly 1.1 million distinct CDR3 sequences, with about two fifths found just once. The sample comprised peripheral blood or thyroid tissue (not recorded which). This TCR came from an adult man with Graves' hyperthyroidism. V is TRBV29-1 and J is TRBJ2-6, with D perhaps given as TRBD1 or TRBD2 (6 bases each). The CDR3 coding sequence is TGCAGCGCTAGAAGGGGGGCCACCGTCCTGACTTTC. Translated, it gives CSARRGATVLTF.